This T cell receptor beta chain appears in the sequencing data of a study of blood T cell repertoires in COVID-19. In the study's own analysis: Quantification of nucleated cells was approximated via reference gene primer amplification. Generated by immunoSEQ multiplex PCR, the TCRdb table keeps only in-frame clones and is missing some. From that table come the V and J calls and clone size; the DNA was used to work out D and trimming. The data show around 61,000 clones, approximately 89% seen once. The germline V gene has CDR1 MNHEY and CDR2 SMNVEV (reference sequence). CDR3 size: 15 residues. Trimming took 9 bases from V and 0 from J, leaving 16 bases between them.

The chain uses TRBV27 and TRBJ2-3; maybe TRBD1 (6 bases). The source material was peripheral blood. The clonotype originates from a man aged 55-75 years with acute or convalescent COVID-19. The CDR3: CASSRGQPSTDTQYF. For the CDR3, the DNA is TGTGCCAGTTCTAGGGGACAACCGAGCACAGATACGCAGTATTTT.